The rows below give T cell receptor beta chains drawn from one sample of a study of blood T cell repertoires in COVID-19. Assay: immunoSEQ multiplex PCR; the TCRdb copy retains only in-frame clones and omits some. Of approximately 490,000 clones listed, 80% to 90% are singletons. Sequencing used PBMCs or T cells enriched from blood (not recorded which). The receptors derive from a woman between 55 and 75 years old who had recovered from COVID-19. CDR3s include the opening cysteine and the closing phenylalanine or tryptophan. The D gene is left open where the match is weak.

v_gene: TRBV5-1
d_gene: TRBD2
j_gene: TRBJ2-3
CDR3nt: TGCGCCAGCAGCTTGTCCGCGCTGGGAAGCGGGGGGAACACAGATACGCAGTATTTT
CDR3aa: CASSLSALGSGGNTDTQYF

v_gene: TRBV9
d_gene: .
j_gene: TRBJ1-6
CDR3nt: TGTGCCAGCTCCGTCACAGGGATGGGCTCACCCCTCCACTTT
CDR3aa: CASSVTGMGSPLHF

v_gene: TRBV3-1/TRBV3-2
d_gene: TRBD2
j_gene: TRBJ2-1
CDR3nt: TGTGCCAGCAGCCAAGATGGGGCCCGGGGGGGTGAGCAGTTCTTC
CDR3aa: CASSQDGARGGEQFF

v_gene: TRBV19
d_gene: .
j_gene: TRBJ1-5
CDR3nt: TGTGCCAGTAGTACGTACACAGGGATAGTCCAGCCCCAGCATTTT
CDR3aa: CASSTYTGIVQPQHF

v_gene: TRBV7-8
d_gene: TRBD2
j_gene: TRBJ2-1
CDR3nt: TGTGCCAGCAGCTTAGGATTTCGGCTAGCGGGGGCCCGGGAGCAGTTCTTC
CDR3aa: CASSLGFRLAGAREQFF

v_gene: TRBV29-1
d_gene: TRBD1
j_gene: TRBJ1-2
CDR3nt: TGCAGCACGGACAGGAGTCTCTATGGCTACACCTTC
CDR3aa: CSTDRSLYGYTF

v_gene: TRBV11-3
d_gene: TRBD1
j_gene: TRBJ1-2
CDR3nt: TGTGCCAGCAGCAATCTTCGACAGGGGCTTGACTATGGCTACACCTTC
CDR3aa: CASSNLRQGLDYGYTF

v_gene: TRBV6-5
d_gene: .
j_gene: TRBJ2-5
CDR3nt: TGTGCCAGCAGTTACTCGGCAGGGCTGGGAGAGACCCAGTACTTC
CDR3aa: CASSYSAGLGETQYF

v_gene: TRBV2
d_gene: .
j_gene: TRBJ1-3
CDR3nt: TGTGCCGGGAGGGGGAACACCATATATTTT
CDR3aa: CAGRGNTIYF

v_gene: TRBV5-1
d_gene: .
j_gene: TRBJ2-2
CDR3nt: TGCGCCAGCAGCACTGGGGGGACCCCCGGGGAGCTGTTTTTT
CDR3aa: CASSTGGTPGELFF

v_gene: TRBV3-1/TRBV3-2
d_gene: TRBD2
j_gene: TRBJ2-5
CDR3nt: TGTGCCAGCAGCCAACGCAAATTGGGACTAGCGGAAGAGACCCAGTACTTC
CDR3aa: CASSQRKLGLAEETQYF

v_gene: TRBV9
d_gene: .
j_gene: TRBJ1-1
CDR3nt: TGTGCCAGCAGCGTAGAACCATGGGCTGAGGCTTTCTTT
CDR3aa: CASSVEPWAEAFF

v_gene: TRBV2
d_gene: .
j_gene: TRBJ1-4
CDR3nt: TGTGCCAGCAGTTGGGGCTCTAATGAAAAACTGTTTTTT
CDR3aa: CASSWGSNEKLFF

v_gene: TRBV4-1
d_gene: .
j_gene: TRBJ2-2
CDR3nt: TGCGCCAGCAGCCAAGGCTGGGGAGGATACGGGGAGCTGTTTTTT
CDR3aa: CASSQGWGGYGELFF